This T cell receptor (beta chain) derives from a study of blood T cell repertoires in COVID-19. As for the study in general: Both acute and convalescent COVID-19 samples were obtained from the United States, Italy and Spain.

Trimming removed 7 bases from V and 3 bases from J; junction bases left unmatched: 9. The CDR3 consists of 14 residues. Germline V gives CDR1 MNHEY, CDR2 SVGAGI. The protocol was immunoSEQ multiplex PCR, while the TCRdb copy is restricted to in-frame clones and leaves out a portion. Altogether approximately 230,000 clones are present, more than 70% being singletons, with the ten largest covering approximately 5.9%. The TCR originated in a man aged 80 or over with acute or convalescent COVID-19. The chain uses TRBV6-5 and TRBJ2-7; 7 bases align to TRBD1. Specimen: peripheral blood. In DNA, the CDR3 is TGTGCCAGCAAGGACCCGGGACAGAGCTACGAGCAGTACTTC. This translates into CASKDPGQSYEQYF.